These 14 T cell receptor beta chains originate from one sample sequenced in a study of regulatory T cells in long-lasting Graves disease. Time point: newly diagnosed GD, antithyroid drugs for less than 3 months. Construction of the TCR library relied on RNA isolated from PBMCs. In building TCR beta libraries, iRepertoire HTBI primers were used together with Arm-PCR of CDR3 regions. TCRdb independently ran MiXCR on the multiplex PCR reads; one entry per CDR3 protein. The table shows 350,000 to 450,000 distinct CDR3 sequences, with 14% to 15% occurring only once. Separately, the same data were catalogued under a study of T cells in Graves' hyperthyroidism and ophthalmopathy.

The sequencing here drew on peripheral blood mononuclear cells (PBMCs), taken at new diagnosis, from a patient treated with antithyroid drugs. All receptors derive from a woman aged 25-40 years with Graves disease.

This clonotype was detected a few times. Just one base apart from a much larger clone, this may be a read error. The gene calls are TRBV2 and TRBJ2-2, with a weak D call TRBD2 (5 bases). Per germline, CDR1 SNHLY and CDR2 FYNNEI. Trimming took off 5 bases at V and 4 bases at J, with 14 bases between the two ends. CDR3 size: 15 residues. The CDR3 DNA sequence: TGTGCCAGCAGTCCGAGCGGAGTGAGCACCGGGGAGCTGTTTTTT. It is translated as CASSPSGVSTGELFF.

The gene calls are TRBV19 and TRBJ2-7; maybe TRBD1 (5 bases). The V end was cut by 3 bases, the J end by 3 bases, with 9 bases between. The CDR3 spans 13 residues. Germline assignment: CDR1 LNHDA and CDR2 SQIVND (reference sequence). Here the CDR3 reads CASSIQDNYEQYF. The CDR3 nucleotides read TGTGCCAGTAGTATTCAGGACAACTACGAGCAGTACTTC.

This clonotype was seen many times. This sequence joins TRBV28 and TRBJ2-5, with D possibly matching TRBD1 (6 bases). Per the germline V gene, CDR1 is MDHEN and CDR2 is SYDVKM. The V end lost 4 bases, the J end lost 5 bases, and 14 bases lay between the germline ends. The CDR3 is 14 amino acids. The CDR3 here is CASSYRRGLETQYF. For the CDR3, the DNA is TGTGCCAGCAGTTACCGCAGGGGCCTGGAGACCCAGTACTTC. The variable domain in full, completed from reference TRBV28 and TRBJ2-5, reads DVKVTQSSRYLVKRTGEKVFLECVQDMDHENMFWYRQDPGLGLRLIYFSYDVKMKEKGDIPEGYSVSREKKERFSLILESASTNQTSMYLCASSYRRGLETQYFGPGTRLLVL.

This chain links TRBV24-1 with TRBJ2-6, with D possibly being TRBD1 (5 bases). Trimming removed 9 bases at V and 2 bases at J, with 13 bases between. In germline, CDR1 is KGHDR, CDR2 SFDVKD. The CDR3 is made up of 15 amino acids. The CDR3, as DNA: TGTGCCACCCAGGGTGGGTTACCTGGGGCCAACGTCCTGACTTTC. Protein: CATQGGLPGANVLTF.

This clonotype occurred many times. This rearrangement joins TRBV15 to TRBJ2-7; 8 bases fit TRBD2. V gave up 0 bases and J gave up 2 bases; unmatched junction bases: 6. The CDR3 is 16 amino acids. The germline gives CDR1 LNHNV, CDR2 YYDKDF (reference sequence). This CDR3 reads CATSRDWGLGTYEQYF. The CDR3 DNA follows: TGTGCCACCAGCAGAGATTGGGGACTAGGGACCTACGAGCAGTACTTC. The variable domain in full, with the rest retrieved from reference TRBV15 and TRBJ2-7, is DAMVIQNPRYQVTQFGKPVTLSCSQTLNHNVMYWYQQKSSQAPKLLFHYYDKDFNNEADTPDNFQSRRPNTSFCFLDIRSPGLGDTAMYLCATSRDWGLGTYEQYFGPGTRLTVT.

The sample holds many counts of this clonotype. The gene calls are TRBV12-3 or TRBV12-4 and TRBJ2-2; D possibly corresponds to TRBD1 (8 bases). V lost 8 bases and J 2 bases, leaving 18 bases between the germline ends. The CDR3 runs 16 residues. The CDR3 bases are TGTGCCAGCCTCAACAGGGGGAGGGCCAACACCGGGGAGCTGTTTTTT. This codes for CASLNRGRANTGELFF.

This chain joins TRBV7-9 and TRBJ1-1; D call uncertain. Trimming pared 4 bases from V and 5 bases from J, leaving 8 bases between. The germline V gene has CDR1 SEHNR and CDR2 FQNEAQ (reference sequence). The CDR3 runs 12 residues. The CDR3 DNA follows: TGTGCCAGCAGCTCTTTGGGGACTGAAGCTTTCTTT. It codes for CASSSLGTEAFF.

This clonotype was seen ten or more times. CDR3 amino acids: CAIVSAGSTEAFF. The CDR3 DNA reads as TGTGCCATCGTCTCGGCAGGGTCCACTGAAGCTTTCTTT. The chain carries TRBV10-3 and TRBJ1-1; tentative D call: TRBD1 (5 bases). The V gene lost 8 bases and the J gene lost 4 bases, with 14 bases spanning the gap. Germline V CDR1 and CDR2: ENHRY, SYGVKD. The CDR3 loop spans 13 amino acids.

This clonotype was seen ten or more times. The chain is built from TRBV20-1 and TRBJ1-1, with a tentative D call TRBD1 (6 bases). V was pared by 1 base and J by 7 bases, with 16 bases between. CDR1 is DFQATT, CDR2 SNEGSKA, per germline (reference sequence). The CDR3 is made up of 14 amino acids. Written as DNA, the CDR3 is TGCAGTGCTAGAGTCCCGGAGGGGGGCCTTGAAGCTTTCTTT. Protein sequence: CSARVPEGGLEAFF.

This clonotype has more than one count but fewer than ten. The rearrangement links TRBV12-3 or TRBV12-4 to TRBJ2-5, with 15 bases identical to TRBD2. The trim removed 6 bases at V and 1 base at J, leaving 0 bases unmatched. The CDR3 has 15 amino acids. CDR3 sequence reads: CASRGLAGGQETQYF. The CDR3 DNA follows: TGTGCCAGCAGGGGACTAGCGGGAGGCCAAGAGACCCAGTACTTC.

The genes are TRBV24-1 and TRBJ2-3; 7 bases align to TRBD2. The V and J ends lost 12 bases and 3 bases, in that order; junction bases with no gene match: 17. The CDR3 is 16 residues long. CDR1 is KGHDR and CDR2 is SFDVKD in the germline V gene. The CDR3 DNA sequence: TGTGCCGCAGGAAACGGTCTGCGGGAGAGGACAGATACGCAGTATTTT. Encoded protein: CAAGNGLRERTDTQYF.

This clonotype was seen repeatedly, ten times or more. The rearrangement uses TRBV12-3 or TRBV12-4 and TRBJ2-1; D may correspond to TRBD1 or TRBD2 (5 bases each). Between the trimmed V and J ends, which lost 6 bases and 1 base, there was a span of 22 bases. This CDR3 comprises 18 residues. The CDR3 DNA reads TGTGCCAGCAGCCATCCTCCCGGGGCGAAATCATCCTACAATGAGCAGTTCTTC. It encodes CASSHPPGAKSSYNEQFF.

This clonotype has at least ten counts. The chain joins TRBV18 to TRBJ1-1; tentatively, D is TRBD1 (6 bases). Looked up from germline, CDR1 is KGHSH and CDR2 is LQKENI. This CDR3 has 12 residues. V lost 6 bases to trimming and J lost 8 bases, with 13 bases between them. CDR3 DNA sequence: TGTGCCAGCTCCTTGGACAGAAAGGAAGCTTTCTTT. Protein sequence: CASSLDRKEAFF.

The rearrangement links TRBV9 to TRBJ2-2; unclear D gene. CDR1 and CDR2 from the germline V gene are SGDLS and YYNGEE. V lost 2 bases and J lost 0, with 5 bases in between. This CDR3 has 14 amino acids. In DNA, the CDR3 is TGTGCCAGCAGCGTGGCGTCGAACACCGGGGAGCTGTTTTTT. Amino acids: CASSVASNTGELFF.